The rows below give T cell receptor beta chains drawn from one sample of a study of blood T cells in healthy people across ages. TCRdb fed the 5' RACE reads into MiXCR, producing one record per CDR3 protein. The sample has more than 800,000 distinct CDR3 sequences; around 28% are singletons. The sample comprised blood. Receptors were obtained from a woman of 80 years or more in good health. Each CDR3 is given without its conserved first and last residue. The D gene is left open where the match is weak. Clone size is not always given. Where it is, it says once, few, many or a class for expanded clones.

v_gene	j_gene	d_gene	abundance	CDR3aa
TRBV7-2	TRBJ2-4	NA	NA	ASSRYTTGEPFKNIQY
TRBV5-1	TRBJ1-5	NA	NA	ASSPAPVSNQPQH
TRBV7-2	TRBJ1-2	NA	many	ASSLTTDGYT
TRBV30	TRBJ2-7	NA	NA	AWILPVGPTDVSEQY
TRBV5-1	TRBJ1-1	TRBD1	NA	ASSLEGQGGSEAF
TRBV6-2/TRBV6-3	TRBJ2-7	NA	few	ASSYLGDYEQY
TRBV9	TRBJ1-6	TRBD1	NA	ASSERDRVYNSPLH
TRBV27	TRBJ2-4	NA	many	ASHQGPRGEGAKNIQY
TRBV7-7	TRBJ2-3	TRBD2	NA	ASSLGVAGATDTQY
TRBV4-2	TRBJ2-1	NA	many	ASSHVGEGSYNEQF
TRBV6-5	TRBJ2-3	NA	many	ASSHGTRTDTQY
TRBV7-9	TRBJ2-3	TRBD2	many	ASSPDLERGSSTDTQY
TRBV7-9	TRBJ1-2	NA	NA	ASNGEYGYT
TRBV7-2	TRBJ2-3	NA	NA	ASSFQRTSTDTQY
TRBV7-8	TRBJ1-4	NA	few	ASSLGPGSSTNEKLF
TRBV15	TRBJ2-1	TRBD1	many	ATSPRGTGSYNEQF
TRBV6-6	TRBJ2-5	NA	many	ASSPGTFLY
TRBV20-1	TRBJ2-6	NA	many	SARRTTGANVLT
TRBV7-2	NA	TRBD2	NA	ASSPGTSVEQY
TRBV4-2	TRBJ2-2	TRBD2	NA	ASSLGTSGANTGELF
TRBV5-1	TRBJ1-2	NA	few	ASRTTANYGYT
TRBV18	TRBJ2-7	TRBD1	many	ASLLSQGANEQY
TRBV7-2	TRBJ2-5	NA	many	ASSLSASQETQY
TRBV12-3/TRBV12-4	TRBJ2-5	TRBD2	NA	ASSPGLEYQETQY
TRBV9	TRBJ2-3	TRBD1	many	ASSVWDRGSTDTQY
TRBV12-3/TRBV12-4	TRBJ1-5	NA	many	ASSLTGRASQPQH
TRBV18	TRBJ2-5	NA	NA	ASSPGNLGDFDEQY
TRBV28	TRBJ2-5	NA	few	ASSLRLETQY
TRBV7-2	TRBJ2-7	TRBD2	NA	ASSPLAGGPDEQY
TRBV28	TRBJ2-5	NA	NA	ASMGTGIETQY
TRBV7-2	TRBJ1-1	NA	NA	ASSLNGRVNTEAF
TRBV7-6	TRBJ2-5	NA	many	ASSYGQRETQY
TRBV7-9	NA	NA	NA	ASSFGSSRETQY
TRBV2	TRBJ2-5	NA	NA	AGRLGEETQY
TRBV12-3/TRBV12-4	TRBJ2-3	NA	many	ASSSGSGKADTQY
TRBV10-2	TRBJ2-4	TRBD2	NA	ASTIAGGAENIQY
TRBV7-6	TRBJ1-1	TRBD1	few	ASSPTGGRNTEAF
TRBV5-1	TRBJ1-5	NA	many	ASSRAPGEPQH
TRBV20-1	TRBJ2-7	NA	NA	SARKGQGTYEQY
TRBV5-1	TRBJ1-6	NA	NA	ASSLDVLPPYNSPLH
TRBV20-1	TRBJ1-2	TRBD1	many	SAGTGGIYGYT
TRBV10-1	TRBJ1-1	TRBD1	NA	ASSRQGGYMNTEAF
TRBV11-2	TRBJ1-1	NA	NA	ASSLGAASTEAF
TRBV27	TRBJ2-7	TRBD1	once	ASRGQDYEQY
TRBV20-1	TRBJ1-5	NA	NA	SARAGGSSNQPQH
TRBV12-3/TRBV12-4	TRBJ1-6	NA	many	ASSSRGDNSPLH
TRBV6-2/TRBV6-3	TRBJ2-5	NA	many	ASSYSIRDSRFQETQY
TRBV6-2/TRBV6-3	TRBJ1-6	TRBD1	many	ASSFLLTGNVSPLH
TRBV6-6	TRBJ1-5	NA	NA	AGSIGRARDQPQH
TRBV7-9	TRBJ1-6	TRBD1	NA	ASSSQGEVSPLH
TRBV28	TRBJ2-5	NA	many	ASSRRGGQETQY
TRBV12-3/TRBV12-4	TRBJ2-3	NA	many	ASSFGSPRADTQY
TRBV5-4	TRBJ1-2	TRBD1	NA	ASSRGQEVGSYT
TRBV6-5	TRBJ2-5	NA	many	ASSYSALVTRETQY
TRBV5-1	TRBJ1-5	TRBD1	many	ASSQTGGQNQPQH